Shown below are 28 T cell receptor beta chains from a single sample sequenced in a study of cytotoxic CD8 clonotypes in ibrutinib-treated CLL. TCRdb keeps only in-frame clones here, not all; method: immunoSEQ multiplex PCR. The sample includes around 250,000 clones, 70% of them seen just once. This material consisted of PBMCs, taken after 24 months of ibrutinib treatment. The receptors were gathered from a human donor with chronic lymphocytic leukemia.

CDR3 protein: CASSVTAANEKLFF. CDR3 bases: TGTGCCAGCAGTGTGACGGCTGCTAATGAAAAACTGTTTTTT. The chain couples TRBV28 to TRBJ1-4; D unclear. The CDR3 is 14 residues long. The V gene lost 5 bases and the J gene lost 3 bases, with 10 bases spanning the gap. CDR1 and CDR2 (germline): MDHEN, SYDVKM. Full variable domain (rest looked up from reference TRBV28 and TRBJ1-4): DVKVTQSSRYLVKRTGEKVFLECVQDMDHENMFWYRQDPGLGLRLIYFSYDVKMKEKGDIPEGYSVSREKKERFSLILESASTNQTSMYLCASSVTAANEKLFFGSGTQLSVL.

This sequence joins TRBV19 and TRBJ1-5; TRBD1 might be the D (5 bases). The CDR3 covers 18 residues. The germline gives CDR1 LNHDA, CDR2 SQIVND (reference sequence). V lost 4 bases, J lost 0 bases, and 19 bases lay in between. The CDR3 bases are TGTGCCAGTAGTACTCCCCCAGGGAGCTGGATTAGCAATCAGCCCCAGCATTTT. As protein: CASSTPPGSWISNQPQHF.

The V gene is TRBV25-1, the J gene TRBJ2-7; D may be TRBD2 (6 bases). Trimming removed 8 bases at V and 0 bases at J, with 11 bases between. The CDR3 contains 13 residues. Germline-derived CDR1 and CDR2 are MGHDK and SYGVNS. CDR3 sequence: CASGGFSSYEQYF. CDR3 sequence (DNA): TGTGCCAGCGGGGGGTTCAGCTCCTACGAGCAGTACTTC.

This chain's CDR3 is CSAGFSDSHTGELFF. CDR3 sequence (DNA): TGCAGCGCCGGTTTCTCGGACAGTCACACCGGGGAGCTGTTTTTT. The chain has TRBV29-1 and TRBJ2-2, with D perhaps matching TRBD1 (6 bases). The CDR3 runs to 15 residues. V was shortened by 7 bases and J by 3 bases, with 18 bases between the two germline ends. CDR1 and CDR2 (germline): SQVTM, ANQGSEA.

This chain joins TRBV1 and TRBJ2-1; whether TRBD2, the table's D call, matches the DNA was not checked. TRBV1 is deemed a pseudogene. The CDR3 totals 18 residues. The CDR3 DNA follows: TGCACCAGCAGCCAACCCTATGAGACTAGCGGGTGGTGCAATGAGCAGTTCTTC. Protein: CTSSQPYETSGWCNEQFF.

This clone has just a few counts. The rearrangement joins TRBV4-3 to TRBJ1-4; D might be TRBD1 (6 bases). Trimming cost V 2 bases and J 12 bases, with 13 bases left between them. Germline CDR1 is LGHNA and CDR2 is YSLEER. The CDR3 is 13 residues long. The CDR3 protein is CASSQNYREELFF. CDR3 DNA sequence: TGCGCCAGCAGCCAAAATTACAGGGAGGAACTGTTTTTT.

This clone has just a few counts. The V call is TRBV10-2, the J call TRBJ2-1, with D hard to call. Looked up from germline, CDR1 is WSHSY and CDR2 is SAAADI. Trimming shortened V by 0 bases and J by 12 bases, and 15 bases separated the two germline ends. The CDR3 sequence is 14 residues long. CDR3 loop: CASSESGIALGQFF. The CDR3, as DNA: TGCGCCAGCAGTGAGTCGGGGATTGCGTTAGGGCAGTTCTTC.

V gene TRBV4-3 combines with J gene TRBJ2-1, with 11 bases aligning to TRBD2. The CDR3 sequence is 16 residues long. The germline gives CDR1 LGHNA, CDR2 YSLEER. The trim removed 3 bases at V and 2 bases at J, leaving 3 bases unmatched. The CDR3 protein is CASSQLAGGPYNEQFF. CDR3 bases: TGCGCCAGCAGCCAGTTAGCGGGAGGGCCCTACAATGAGCAGTTCTTC.

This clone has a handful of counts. The CDR3 DNA reads TGTGCCAGCAGTTACGTCGGGAGGCGCAATGAGCAGTTCTTC. It encodes CASSYVGRRNEQFF. V and J are TRBV6-5 and TRBJ2-1; 7 bases fit TRBD2. This CDR3 region has 14 residues. Germline CDR1 MNHEY, CDR2 SVGAGI. J was trimmed by 6 bases and V by 2 bases; bases with no gene match: 4.

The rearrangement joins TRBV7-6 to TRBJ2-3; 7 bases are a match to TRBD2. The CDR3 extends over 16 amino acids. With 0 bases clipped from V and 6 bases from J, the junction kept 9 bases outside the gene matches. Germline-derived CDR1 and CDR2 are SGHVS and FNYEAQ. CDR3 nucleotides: TGTGCCAGCAGCTTAGCGGGCCACCTTAGCGGGGATACGCAGTATTTT. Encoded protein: CASSLAGHLSGDTQYF.

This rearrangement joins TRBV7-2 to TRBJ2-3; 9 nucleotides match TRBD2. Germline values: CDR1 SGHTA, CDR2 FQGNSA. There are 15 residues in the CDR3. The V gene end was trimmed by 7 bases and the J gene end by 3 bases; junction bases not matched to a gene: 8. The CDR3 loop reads CASTDTAGGTDTQYF. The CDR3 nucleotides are TGTGCCAGCACCGATACAGCGGGAGGAACAGATACGCAGTATTTT.

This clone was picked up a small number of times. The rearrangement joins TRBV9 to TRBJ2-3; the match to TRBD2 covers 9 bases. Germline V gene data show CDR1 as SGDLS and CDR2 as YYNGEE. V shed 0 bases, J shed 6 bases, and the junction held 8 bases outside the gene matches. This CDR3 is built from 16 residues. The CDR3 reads CASSVGGGGVVDTQYF. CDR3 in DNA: TGTGCCAGCAGCGTAGGAGGCGGGGGGGTAGTTGATACGCAGTATTTT.

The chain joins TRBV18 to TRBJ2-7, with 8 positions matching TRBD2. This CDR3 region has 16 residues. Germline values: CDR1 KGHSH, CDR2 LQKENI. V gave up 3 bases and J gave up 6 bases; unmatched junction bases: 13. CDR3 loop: CASSPDGLAIPAEQYF. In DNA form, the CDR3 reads TGTGCCAGCTCACCTGATGGACTAGCAATTCCGGCCGAGCAGTACTTC. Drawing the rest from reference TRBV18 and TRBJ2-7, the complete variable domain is NAGVMQNPRHLVRRRGQEARLRCSPMKGHSHVYWYRQLPEEGLKFMVYLQKENIIDESGMPKERFSAEFPKEGPSILRIQQVVRGDSAAYFCASSPDGLAIPAEQYFGPGTRLTVT.

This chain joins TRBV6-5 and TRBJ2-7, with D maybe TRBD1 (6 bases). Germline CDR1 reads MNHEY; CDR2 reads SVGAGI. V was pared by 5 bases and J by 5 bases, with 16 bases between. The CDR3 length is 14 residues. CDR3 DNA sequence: TGTGCCAGCAGTACCCAGGACAGACACAACGAGCAGTACTTC. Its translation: CASSTQDRHNEQYF.

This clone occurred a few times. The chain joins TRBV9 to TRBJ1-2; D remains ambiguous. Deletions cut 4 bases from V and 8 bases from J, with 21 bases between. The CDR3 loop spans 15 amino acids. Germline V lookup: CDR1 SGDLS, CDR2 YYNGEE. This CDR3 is CASSPPGGAVGGYTF. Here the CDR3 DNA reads TGTGCCAGCAGCCCTCCTGGTGGTGCCGTGGGGGGCTACACCTTC. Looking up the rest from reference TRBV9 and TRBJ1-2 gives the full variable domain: DSGVTQTPKHLITATGQRVTLRCSPRSGDLSVYWYQQSLDQGLQFLIQYYNGEERAKGNILERFSAQQFPDLHSELNLSSLELGDSALYFCASSPPGGAVGGYTFGSGTRLTVV.

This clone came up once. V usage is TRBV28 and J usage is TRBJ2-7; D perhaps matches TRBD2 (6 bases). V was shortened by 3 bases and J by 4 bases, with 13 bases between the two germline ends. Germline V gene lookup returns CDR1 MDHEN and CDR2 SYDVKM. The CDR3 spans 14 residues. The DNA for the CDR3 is TGTGCCAGCAGTTTCCCGGGAGAGGGGTACGAGCAGTACTTC. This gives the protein CASSFPGEGYEQYF.

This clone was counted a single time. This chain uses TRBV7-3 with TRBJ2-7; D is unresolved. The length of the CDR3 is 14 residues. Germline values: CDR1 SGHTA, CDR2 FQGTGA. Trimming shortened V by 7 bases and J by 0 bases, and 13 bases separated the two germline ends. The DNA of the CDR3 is TGTGCCAGCACTGAAGGTACCTTCTCCTACGAGCAGTACTTC. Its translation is CASTEGTFSYEQYF. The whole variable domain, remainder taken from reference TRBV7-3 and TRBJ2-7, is GAGVSQTPSNKVTEKGKYVELRCDPISGHTALYWYRQSLGQGPEFLIYFQGTGAADDSGLPNDRFFAVRPEGSVSTLKIQRTERGDSAVYLCASTEGTFSYEQYFGPGTRLTVT.

The CDR3 sequence: CASSILGGWSNQPQHF. As DNA, the CDR3 is TGTGCCAGTAGTATTCTCGGGGGTTGGAGCAATCAGCCCCAGCATTTT. The J gene is TRBJ1-5, the V gene TRBV19; maybe TRBD1 (5 bases). V gave up 3 bases and J gave up 1 base, with 13 bases separating them. This CDR3 comprises 16 residues. CDR1 LNHDA and CDR2 SQIVND come from the germline V gene (reference sequence).

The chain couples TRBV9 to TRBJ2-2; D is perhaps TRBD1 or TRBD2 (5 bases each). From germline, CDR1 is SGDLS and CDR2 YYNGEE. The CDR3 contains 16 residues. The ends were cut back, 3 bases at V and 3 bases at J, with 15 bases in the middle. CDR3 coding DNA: TGTGCCAGCAGCGATAAAGGGACCACCTACACCGGGGAGCTGTTTTTT. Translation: CASSDKGTTYTGELFF. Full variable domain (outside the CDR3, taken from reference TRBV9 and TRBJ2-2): DSGVTQTPKHLITATGQRVTLRCSPRSGDLSVYWYQQSLDQGLQFLIQYYNGEERAKGNILERFSAQQFPDLHSELNLSSLELGDSALYFCASSDKGTTYTGELFFGEGSRLTVL.

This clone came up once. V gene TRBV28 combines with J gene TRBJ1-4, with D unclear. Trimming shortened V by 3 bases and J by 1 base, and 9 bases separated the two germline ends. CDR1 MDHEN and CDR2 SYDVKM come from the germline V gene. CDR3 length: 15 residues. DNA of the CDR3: TGTGCCAGCAGTTTGTGGTGGGGAACTAATGAAAAACTGTTTTTT. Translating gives CASSLWWGTNEKLFF. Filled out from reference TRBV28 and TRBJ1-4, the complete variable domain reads DVKVTQSSRYLVKRTGEKVFLECVQDMDHENMFWYRQDPGLGLRLIYFSYDVKMKEKGDIPEGYSVSREKKERFSLILESASTNQTSMYLCASSLWWGTNEKLFFGSGTQLSVL.

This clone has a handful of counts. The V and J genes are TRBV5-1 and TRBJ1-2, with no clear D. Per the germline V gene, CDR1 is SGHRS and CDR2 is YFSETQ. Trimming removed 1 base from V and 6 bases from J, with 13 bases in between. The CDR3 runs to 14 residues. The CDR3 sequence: CASSLYQEVDGYTF. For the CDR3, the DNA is TGCGCCAGCAGCTTGTACCAGGAAGTGGATGGCTACACCTTC. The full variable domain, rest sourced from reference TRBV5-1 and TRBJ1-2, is KAGVTQTPRYLIKTRGQQVTLSCSPISGHRSVSWYQQTPGQGLQFLFEYFSETQRNKGNFPGRFSGRQFSNSRSEMNVSTLELGDSALYLCASSLYQEVDGYTFGSGTRLTVV.

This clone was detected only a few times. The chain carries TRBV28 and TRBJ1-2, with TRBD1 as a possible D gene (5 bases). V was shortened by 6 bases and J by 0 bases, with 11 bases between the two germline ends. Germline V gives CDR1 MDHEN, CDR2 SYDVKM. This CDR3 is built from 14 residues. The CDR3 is CASSPTTANYGYTF. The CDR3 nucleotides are TGTGCCAGCAGCCCTACGACAGCTAACTATGGCTACACCTTC.

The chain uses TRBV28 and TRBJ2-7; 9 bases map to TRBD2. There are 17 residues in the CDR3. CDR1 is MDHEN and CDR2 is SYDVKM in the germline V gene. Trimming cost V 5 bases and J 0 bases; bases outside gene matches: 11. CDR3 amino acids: CASSPRFRTSVSYEQYF. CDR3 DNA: TGTGCCAGCAGTCCGCGTTTTCGGACTAGCGTCTCCTACGAGCAGTACTTC. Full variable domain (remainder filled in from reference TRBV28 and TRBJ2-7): DVKVTQSSRYLVKRTGEKVFLECVQDMDHENMFWYRQDPGLGLRLIYFSYDVKMKEKGDIPEGYSVSREKKERFSLILESASTNQTSMYLCASSPRFRTSVSYEQYFGPGTRLTVT.

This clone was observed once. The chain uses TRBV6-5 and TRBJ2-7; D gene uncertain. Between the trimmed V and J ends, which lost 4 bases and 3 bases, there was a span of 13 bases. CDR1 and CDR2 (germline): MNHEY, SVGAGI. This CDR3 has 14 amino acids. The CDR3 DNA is TGTGCCAGCAGTTTAACGGACGGGCTCTACGAGCAGTACTTC. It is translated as CASSLTDGLYEQYF.

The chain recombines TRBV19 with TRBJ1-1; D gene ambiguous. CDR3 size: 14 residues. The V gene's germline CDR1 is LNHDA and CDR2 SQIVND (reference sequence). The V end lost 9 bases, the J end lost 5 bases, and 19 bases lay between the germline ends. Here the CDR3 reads CASLKHTMGTEAFF. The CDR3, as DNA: TGTGCCAGCTTGAAACACACGATGGGTACTGAAGCTTTCTTT.

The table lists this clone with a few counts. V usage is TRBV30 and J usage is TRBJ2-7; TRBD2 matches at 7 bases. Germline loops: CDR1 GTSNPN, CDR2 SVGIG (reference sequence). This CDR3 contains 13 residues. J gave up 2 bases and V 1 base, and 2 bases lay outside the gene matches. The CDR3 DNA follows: TGTGCCTGGAGTGGTGGGAGGGCCTACGAGCAGTACTTC. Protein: CAWSGGRAYEQYF.

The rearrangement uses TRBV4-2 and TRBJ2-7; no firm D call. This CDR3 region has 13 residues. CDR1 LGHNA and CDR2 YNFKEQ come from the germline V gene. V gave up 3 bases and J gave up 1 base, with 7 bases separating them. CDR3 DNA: TGTGCCAGCAGCCAGCGCCCTTCCTACGAGCAGTACTTC. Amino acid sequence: CASSQRPSYEQYF.

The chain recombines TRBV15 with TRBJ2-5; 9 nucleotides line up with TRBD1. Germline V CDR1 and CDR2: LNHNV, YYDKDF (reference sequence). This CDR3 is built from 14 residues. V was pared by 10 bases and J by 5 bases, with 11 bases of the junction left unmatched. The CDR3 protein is CARWGQGPWETQYF. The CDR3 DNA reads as TGTGCCAGGTGGGGACAGGGCCCCTGGGAGACCCAGTACTTC.